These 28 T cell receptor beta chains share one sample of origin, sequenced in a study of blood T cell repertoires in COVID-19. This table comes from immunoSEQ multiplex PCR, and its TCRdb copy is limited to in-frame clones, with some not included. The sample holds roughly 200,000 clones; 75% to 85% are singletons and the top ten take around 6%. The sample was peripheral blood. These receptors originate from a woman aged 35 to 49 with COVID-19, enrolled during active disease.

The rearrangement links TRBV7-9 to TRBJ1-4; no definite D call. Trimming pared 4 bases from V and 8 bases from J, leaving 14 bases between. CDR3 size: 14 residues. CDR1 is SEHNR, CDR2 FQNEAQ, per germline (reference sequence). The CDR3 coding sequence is TGTGCCAGCAGCTCCTCAGTCACGGGAGAAAAACTGTTTTTT. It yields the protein CASSSSVTGEKLFF.

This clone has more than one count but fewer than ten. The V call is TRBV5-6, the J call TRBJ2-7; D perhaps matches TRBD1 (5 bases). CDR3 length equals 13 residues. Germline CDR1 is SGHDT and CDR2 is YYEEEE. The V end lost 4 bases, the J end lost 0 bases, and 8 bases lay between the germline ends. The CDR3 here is CASSPDTSYEQYF. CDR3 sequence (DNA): TGTGCCAGCAGCCCGGACACCTCCTACGAGCAGTACTTC.

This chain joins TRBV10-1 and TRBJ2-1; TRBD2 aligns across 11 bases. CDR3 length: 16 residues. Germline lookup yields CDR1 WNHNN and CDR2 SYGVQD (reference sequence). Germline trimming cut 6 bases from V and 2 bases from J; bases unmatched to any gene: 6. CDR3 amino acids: CASSRIAGGAYNEQFF. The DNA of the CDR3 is TGCGCCAGCAGCCGGATAGCGGGGGGGGCCTACAATGAGCAGTTCTTC.

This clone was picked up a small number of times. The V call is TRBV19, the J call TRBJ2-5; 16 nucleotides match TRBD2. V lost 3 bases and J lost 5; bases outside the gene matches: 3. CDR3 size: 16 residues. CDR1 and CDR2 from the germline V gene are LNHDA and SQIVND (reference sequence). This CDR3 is CASSMGLAGGPETQYF. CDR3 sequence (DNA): TGTGCCAGTAGTATGGGACTAGCGGGAGGGCCGGAGACCCAGTACTTC.

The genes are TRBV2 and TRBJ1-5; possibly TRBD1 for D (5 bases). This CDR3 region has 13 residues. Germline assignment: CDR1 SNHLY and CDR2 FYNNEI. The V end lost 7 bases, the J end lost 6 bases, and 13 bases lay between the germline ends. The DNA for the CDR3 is TGTGCCAGCAATTGGGGGGAGGCTCAGCCCCAGCATTTT. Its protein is CASNWGEAQPQHF.

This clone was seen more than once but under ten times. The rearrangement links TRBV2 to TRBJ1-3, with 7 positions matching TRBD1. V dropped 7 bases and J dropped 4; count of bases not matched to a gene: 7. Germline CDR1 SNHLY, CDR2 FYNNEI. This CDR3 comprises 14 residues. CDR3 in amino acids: CASTVAGGGNTIYF. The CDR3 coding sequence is TGTGCCAGCACGGTTGCAGGGGGAGGAAACACCATATATTTT.

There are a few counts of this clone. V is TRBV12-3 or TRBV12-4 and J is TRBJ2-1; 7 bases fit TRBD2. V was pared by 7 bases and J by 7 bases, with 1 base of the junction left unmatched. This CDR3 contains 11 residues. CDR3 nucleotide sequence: TGTGCCAGCAAACTAGCGAATGAGCAGTTCTTC. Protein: CASKLANEQFF.

This CDR3 is CAWELAELSYEQYF. In DNA form, the CDR3 reads TGTGCCTGGGAACTAGCGGAACTCTCCTACGAGCAGTACTTC. J is TRBJ2-7 and V is TRBV30; 8 positions match TRBD2. CDR1 GTSNPN and CDR2 SVGIG come from the germline V gene (reference sequence). The CDR3 covers 14 residues. V trimming: 5 bases; J trimming: 0 bases; junction bases outside the gene matches: 6. Together with reference TRBV30 and TRBJ2-7, the CDR3 gives the full variable domain: SQTIHQWPATLVQPVGSPLSLECTVEGTSNPNLYWYRQAAGRGLQLLFYSVGIGQISSEVPQNLSASRPQDRQFILSSKKLLLSDSGFYLCAWELAELSYEQYFGPGTRLTVT.

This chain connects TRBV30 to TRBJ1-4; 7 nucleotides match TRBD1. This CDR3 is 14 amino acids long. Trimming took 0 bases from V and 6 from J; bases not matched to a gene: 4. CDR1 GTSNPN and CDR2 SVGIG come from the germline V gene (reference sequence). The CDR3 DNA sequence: TGTGCCTGGAGTGTCGAAACAGGGGATGAAAAACTGTTTTTT. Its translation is CAWSVETGDEKLFF.

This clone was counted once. The CDR3: CASSFSYGYTF. Here the CDR3 DNA reads TGTGCCAGCAGCTTTAGCTATGGCTACACCTTC. This rearrangement joins TRBV5-6 to TRBJ1-2; D gene ambiguous. The V end lost 2 bases, the J end lost 4 bases, and 3 bases lay between the germline ends. The CDR3 has 11 amino acids. Germline V CDR1 and CDR2: SGHDT, YYEEEE.

CDR3 sequence reads: CASSTQSLGHLGSNEQFF. CDR3 nucleotides: TGTGCCAGCAGTACCCAGAGTTTGGGGCACCTCGGGTCAAATGAGCAGTTCTTC. This chain connects TRBV2 to TRBJ2-1, with D possibly being TRBD1 (5 bases). Trimming cost V 5 bases and J 7 bases, with 27 bases left between them. Germline CDR1 reads SNHLY; CDR2 reads FYNNEI. CDR3 length equals 18 residues.

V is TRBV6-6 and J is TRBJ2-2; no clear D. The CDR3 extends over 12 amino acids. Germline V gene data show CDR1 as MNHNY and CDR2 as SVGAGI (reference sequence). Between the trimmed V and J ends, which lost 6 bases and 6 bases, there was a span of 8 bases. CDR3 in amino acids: CASRPISGELFF. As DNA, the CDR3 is TGTGCCAGCAGGCCTATATCCGGGGAGCTGTTTTTT.

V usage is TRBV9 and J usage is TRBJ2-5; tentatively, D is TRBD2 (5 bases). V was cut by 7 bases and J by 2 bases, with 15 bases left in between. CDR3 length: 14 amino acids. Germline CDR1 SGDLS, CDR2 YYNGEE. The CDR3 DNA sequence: TGTGCCAGCGGAAGGGTGGCGGGTCAAGAGACCCAGTACTTC. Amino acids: CASGRVAGQETQYF.

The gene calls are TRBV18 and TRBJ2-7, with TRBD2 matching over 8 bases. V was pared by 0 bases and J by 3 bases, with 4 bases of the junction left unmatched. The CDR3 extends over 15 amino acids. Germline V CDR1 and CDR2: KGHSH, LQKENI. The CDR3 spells CASSPPSGDYYEQYF. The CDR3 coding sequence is TGTGCCAGCTCACCACCTAGCGGGGACTACTACGAGCAGTACTTC.

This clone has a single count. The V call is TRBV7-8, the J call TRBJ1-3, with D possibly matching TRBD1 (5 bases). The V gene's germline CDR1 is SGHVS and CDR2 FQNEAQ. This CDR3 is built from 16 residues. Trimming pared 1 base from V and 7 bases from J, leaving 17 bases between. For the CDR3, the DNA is TGTGCCAGCAGCTTAGGCGAAGGGGCATTCGGGAACACCATATATTTT. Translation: CASSLGEGAFGNTIYF. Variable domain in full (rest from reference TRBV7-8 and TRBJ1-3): GAGVSQSPRYKVAKRGQDVALRCDPISGHVSLFWYQQALGQGPEFLTYFQNEAQLDKSGLPSDRFFAERPEGSVSTLKIQRTQQEDSAVYLCASSLGEGAFGNTIYFGEGSWLTVV.

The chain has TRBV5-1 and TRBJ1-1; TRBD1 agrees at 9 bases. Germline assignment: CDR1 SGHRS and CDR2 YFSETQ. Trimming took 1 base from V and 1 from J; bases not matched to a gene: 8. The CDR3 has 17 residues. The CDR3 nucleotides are TGCGCCAGCAGCTTGAACCAACAGGGGGCCTGGAACACTGAAGCTTTCTTT. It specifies CASSLNQQGAWNTEAFF.

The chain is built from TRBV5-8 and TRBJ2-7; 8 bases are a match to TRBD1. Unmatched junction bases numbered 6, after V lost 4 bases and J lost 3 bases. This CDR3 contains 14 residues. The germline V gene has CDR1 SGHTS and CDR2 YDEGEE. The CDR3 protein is CASSPDRGRYEQYF. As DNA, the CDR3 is TGTGCCAGCAGCCCCGACAGGGGACGCTACGAGCAGTACTTC.

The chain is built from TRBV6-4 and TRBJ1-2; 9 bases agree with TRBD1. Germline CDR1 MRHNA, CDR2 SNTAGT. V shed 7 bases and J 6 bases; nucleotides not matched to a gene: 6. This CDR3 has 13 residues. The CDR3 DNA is TGTGCCAGCATCCGGGACAGGGAGGATGGCTACACCTTC. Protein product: CASIRDREDGYTF.

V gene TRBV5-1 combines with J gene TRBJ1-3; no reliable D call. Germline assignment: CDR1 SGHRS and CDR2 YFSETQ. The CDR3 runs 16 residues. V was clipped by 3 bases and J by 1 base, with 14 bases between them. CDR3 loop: CASSSQPGKSGNTIYF. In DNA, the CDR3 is TGCGCCAGCAGCTCCCAACCCGGGAAGTCTGGAAACACCATATATTTT.

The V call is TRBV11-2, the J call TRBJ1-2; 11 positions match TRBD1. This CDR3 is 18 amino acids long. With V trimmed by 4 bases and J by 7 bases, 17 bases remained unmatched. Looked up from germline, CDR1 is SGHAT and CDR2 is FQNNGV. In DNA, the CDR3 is TGTGCCAGCAGCTCGACCGGGACAGGGGGAATTTTACGGGGTGGCTACACCTTC. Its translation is CASSSTGTGGILRGGYTF. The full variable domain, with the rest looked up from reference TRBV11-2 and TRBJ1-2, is EAGVAQSPRYKIIEKRQSVAFWCNPISGHATLYWYQQILGQGPKLLIQFQNNGVVDDSQLPKDRFSAERLKGVDSTLKIQPAKLEDSAVYLCASSSTGTGGILRGGYTFGSGTRLTVV.

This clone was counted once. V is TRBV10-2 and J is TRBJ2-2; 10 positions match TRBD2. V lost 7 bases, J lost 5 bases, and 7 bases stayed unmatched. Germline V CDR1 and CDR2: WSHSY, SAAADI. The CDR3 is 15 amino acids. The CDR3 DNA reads TGCGCCAGCAAAGTCACGACTAGCGGGACCGGGGAGCTGTTTTTT. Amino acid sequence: CASKVTTSGTGELFF.

Written as DNA, the CDR3 is TGTGCCAGTAGTTCCCCGGGGCTAGCGGGCGGGGAGACCCAGTACTTC. As protein: CASSSPGLAGGETQYF. The chain uses TRBV19 and TRBJ2-5; TRBD2 aligns across 8 bases. The germline V gene has CDR1 LNHDA and CDR2 SQIVND (reference sequence). The CDR3 runs 16 residues. After removal of 5 bases from V and 5 bases from J, the junction contained 13 bases not matched to a gene.

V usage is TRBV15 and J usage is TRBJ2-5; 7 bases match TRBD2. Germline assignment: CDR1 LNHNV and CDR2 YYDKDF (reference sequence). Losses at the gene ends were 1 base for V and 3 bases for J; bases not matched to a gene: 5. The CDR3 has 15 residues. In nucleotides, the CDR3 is TGTGCCACCAGCAGAGTGGCTAGCGGAAAAGAGACCCAGTACTTC. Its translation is CATSRVASGKETQYF.

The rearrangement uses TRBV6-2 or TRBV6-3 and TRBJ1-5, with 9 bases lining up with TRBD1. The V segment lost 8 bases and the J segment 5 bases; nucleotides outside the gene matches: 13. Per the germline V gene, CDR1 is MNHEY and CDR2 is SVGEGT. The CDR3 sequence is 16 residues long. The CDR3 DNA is TGTGCCAGCGGCCTATCTCGCCGGACAGGGGATCAGCCCCAGCATTTT. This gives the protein CASGLSRRTGDQPQHF.

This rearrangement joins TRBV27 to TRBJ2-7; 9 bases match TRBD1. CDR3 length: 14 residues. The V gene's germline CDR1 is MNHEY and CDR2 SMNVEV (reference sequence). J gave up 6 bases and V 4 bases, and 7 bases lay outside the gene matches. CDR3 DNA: TGTGCCAGCAGTTCCTGGACAGGGGACTCCGAGCAGTACTTC. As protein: CASSSWTGDSEQYF.

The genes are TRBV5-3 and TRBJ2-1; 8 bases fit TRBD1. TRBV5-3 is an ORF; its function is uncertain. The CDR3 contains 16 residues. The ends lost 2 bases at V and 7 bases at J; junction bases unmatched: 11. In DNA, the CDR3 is TGTGCCAGAAGCTTCTCGGACAGGGAGAAGGAGAATGAGCAGTTCTTC. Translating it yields CARSFSDREKENEQFF.

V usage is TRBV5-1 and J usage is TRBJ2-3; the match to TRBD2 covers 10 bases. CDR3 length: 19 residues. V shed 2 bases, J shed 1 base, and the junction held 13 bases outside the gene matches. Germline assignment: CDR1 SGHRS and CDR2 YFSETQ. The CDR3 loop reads CASSLFQGAGGPGTDTQYF. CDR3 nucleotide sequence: TGCGCCAGCAGCTTATTTCAGGGAGCGGGGGGGCCAGGCACAGATACGCAGTATTTT.

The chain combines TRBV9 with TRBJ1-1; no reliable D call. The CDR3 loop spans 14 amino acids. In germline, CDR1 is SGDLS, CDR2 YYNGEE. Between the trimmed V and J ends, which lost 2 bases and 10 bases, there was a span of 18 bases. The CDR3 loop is CASSVVPTEGVAFF. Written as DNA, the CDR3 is TGTGCCAGCAGCGTTGTCCCCACTGAAGGAGTAGCTTTCTTT.